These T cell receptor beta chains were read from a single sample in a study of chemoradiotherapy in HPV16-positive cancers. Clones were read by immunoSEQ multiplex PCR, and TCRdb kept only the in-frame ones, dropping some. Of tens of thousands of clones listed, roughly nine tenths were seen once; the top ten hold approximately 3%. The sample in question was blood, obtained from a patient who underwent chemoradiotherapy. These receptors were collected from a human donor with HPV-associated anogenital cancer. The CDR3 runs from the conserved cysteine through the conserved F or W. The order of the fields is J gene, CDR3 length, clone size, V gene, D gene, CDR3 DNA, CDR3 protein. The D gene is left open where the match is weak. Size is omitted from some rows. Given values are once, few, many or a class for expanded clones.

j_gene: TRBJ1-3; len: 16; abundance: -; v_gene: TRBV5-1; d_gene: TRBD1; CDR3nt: TGCGCCAGCAGCCAGGGGGCATCCTACTCTGGAAACACCATATATTTT; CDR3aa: CASSQGASYSGNTIYF
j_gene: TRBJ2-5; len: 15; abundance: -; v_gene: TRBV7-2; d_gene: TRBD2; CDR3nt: TGTGCCAGCAGCCCGCGGGGGGGCGGGCAAGAGACCCAGTACTTC; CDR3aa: CASSPRGGGQETQYF
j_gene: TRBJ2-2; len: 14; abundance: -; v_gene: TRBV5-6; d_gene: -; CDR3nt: TGTGCCAGCAGCACCGGGACACGCACCGGGGAGCTGTTTTTT; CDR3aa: CASSTGTRTGELFF
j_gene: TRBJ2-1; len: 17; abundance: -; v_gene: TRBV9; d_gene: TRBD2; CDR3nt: TGTGCCAGCAGCGTGACCTCAGCGGGAGGCCTTATCTCGGAGCAGTTCTTC; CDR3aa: CASSVTSAGGLISEQFF
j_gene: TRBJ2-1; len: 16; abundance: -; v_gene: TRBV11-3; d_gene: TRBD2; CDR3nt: TGTGCCAGCAGCTTAGTGTTCAGCGGGGGGATCAATGAGCAGTTCTTC; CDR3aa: CASSLVFSGGINEQFF
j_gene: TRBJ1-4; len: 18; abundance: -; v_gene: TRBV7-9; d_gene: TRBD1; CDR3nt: TGTGCCAGCAGTAAGCTACGGGACAGGGGCGTCATGCTGGAAAAACTGTTTTTT; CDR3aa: CASSKLRDRGVMLEKLFF
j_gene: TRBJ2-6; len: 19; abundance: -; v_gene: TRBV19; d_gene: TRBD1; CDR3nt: TGTGCCAGTAGTATTCCAACAGGGGGTCGTCCCTCTGGGGCCAACGTCCTGACTTTC; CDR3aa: CASSIPTGGRPSGANVLTF
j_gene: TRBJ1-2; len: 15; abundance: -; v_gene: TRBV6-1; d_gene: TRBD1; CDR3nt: TGTGCCAGCAGTTTACTCGACAGGGGTCGTGCTGGCTACACCTTC; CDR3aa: CASSLLDRGRAGYTF
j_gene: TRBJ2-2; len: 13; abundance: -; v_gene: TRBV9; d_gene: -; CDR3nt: TGTGCCAGCAGCGTAAGCCAGACCGGGGAGCTGTTTTTT; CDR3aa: CASSVSQTGELFF
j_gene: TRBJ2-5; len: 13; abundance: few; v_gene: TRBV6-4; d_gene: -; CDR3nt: TGTGCCAGCAGTGCTCTGCCCGGGGAGACCCAGTACTTC; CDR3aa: CASSALPGETQYF
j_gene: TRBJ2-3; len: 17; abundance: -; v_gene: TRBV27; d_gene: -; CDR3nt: TGTGCCAGCATGGGCCTTTCGTGGGCGGTTAGCACAGATACGCAGTATTTT; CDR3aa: CASMGLSWAVSTDTQYF
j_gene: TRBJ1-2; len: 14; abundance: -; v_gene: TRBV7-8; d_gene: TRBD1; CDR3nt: TGTGCCAGCAGCCTGGGACAGTTTATCTATGGCTACACCTTC; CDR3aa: CASSLGQFIYGYTF
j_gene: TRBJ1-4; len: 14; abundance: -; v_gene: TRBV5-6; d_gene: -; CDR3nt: TGTGCCAGCAGCTTGAATGGTCCTAATGGGAAACTGTTTTTT; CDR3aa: CASSLNGPNGKLFF
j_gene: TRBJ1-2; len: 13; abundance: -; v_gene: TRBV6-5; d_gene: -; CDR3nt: TGTGCCAGCAGTTCGGGGACCTTCTATGGCTACACCTTC; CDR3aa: CASSSGTFYGYTF
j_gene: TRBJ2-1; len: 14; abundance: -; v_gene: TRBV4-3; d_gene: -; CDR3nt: TGCGCCAGCAGCCGAGGGACAAGGAACAATGAGCAGTTCTTC; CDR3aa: CASSRGTRNNEQFF
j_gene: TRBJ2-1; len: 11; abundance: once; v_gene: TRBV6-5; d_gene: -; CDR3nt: TGTGCCAGCAGTTACTTGAATGAGCAGTTCTTC; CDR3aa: CASSYLNEQFF
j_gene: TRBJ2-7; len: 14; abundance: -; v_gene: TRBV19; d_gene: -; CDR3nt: TGTGCCAGTAGTCAGAGGGGAACAGGAGGTGAGCAGTACTTC; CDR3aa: CASSQRGTGGEQYF
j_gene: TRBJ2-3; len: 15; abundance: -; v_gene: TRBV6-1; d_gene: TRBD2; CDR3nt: TGTGCCAGCGGCAAATTAAGCGGGGACACAGATACGCAGTATTTT; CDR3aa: CASGKLSGDTDTQYF
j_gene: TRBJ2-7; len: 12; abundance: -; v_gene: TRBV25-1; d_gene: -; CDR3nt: TGTGCCAGCAGGGACGGGTCCTACGAGCAGTACTTC; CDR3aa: CASRDGSYEQYF
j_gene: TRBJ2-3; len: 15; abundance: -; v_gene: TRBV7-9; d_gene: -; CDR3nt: TGTGCCAGCACCGTAGGGCAAGGAGCTGTGGATACGCAGTATTTT; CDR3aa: CASTVGQGAVDTQYF
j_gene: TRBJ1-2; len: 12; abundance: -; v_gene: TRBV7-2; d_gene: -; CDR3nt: TGTGCCAGCAGCCCCGAGAGACTTGGCTACACCTTC; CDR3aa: CASSPERLGYTF
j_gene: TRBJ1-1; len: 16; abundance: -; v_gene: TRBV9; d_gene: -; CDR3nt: TGTGCCAGCAGCGTAGTTGGGGGGTTCATGAACACTGAAGCTTTCTTT; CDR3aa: CASSVVGGFMNTEAFF
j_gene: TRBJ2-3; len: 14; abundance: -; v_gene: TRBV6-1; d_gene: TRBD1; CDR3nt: TGTGCCAGCAGACCACCGGGACAGGGTAATACGCAGTATTTT; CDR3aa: CASRPPGQGNTQYF
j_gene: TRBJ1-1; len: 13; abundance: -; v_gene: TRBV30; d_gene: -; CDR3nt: TGTGCCTGGAGTGGGGACCGGAACACTGAAGCTTTCTTT; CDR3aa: CAWSGDRNTEAFF
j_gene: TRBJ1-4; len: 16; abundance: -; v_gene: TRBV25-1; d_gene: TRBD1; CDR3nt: TGTGCCAGCAGTGGCGGGACAGGGCAAGCTAATGAAAAACTGTTTTTT; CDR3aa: CASSGGTGQANEKLFF
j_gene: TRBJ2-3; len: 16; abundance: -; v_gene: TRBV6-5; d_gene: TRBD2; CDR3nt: TGTGCCAGCAGTTACCGGACTAGCGGGAGCCCAGATACGCAGTATTTT; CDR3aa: CASSYRTSGSPDTQYF
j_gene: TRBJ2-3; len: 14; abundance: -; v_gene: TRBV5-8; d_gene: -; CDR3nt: TGTGCCAGCACCCTAGGAGTCGTCTCGGATACGCAGTATTTT; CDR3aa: CASTLGVVSDTQYF
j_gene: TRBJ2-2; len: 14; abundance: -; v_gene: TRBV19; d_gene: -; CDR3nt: TGTGCCAGTACCTCAGGGTGGGACACCGGGGAGCTGTTTTTT; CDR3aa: CASTSGWDTGELFF
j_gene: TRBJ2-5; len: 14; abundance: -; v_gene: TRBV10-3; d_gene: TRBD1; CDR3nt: TGTGCCATCAGTGACGGGGACAGGCAAGAGACCCAGTACTTC; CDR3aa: CAISDGDRQETQYF
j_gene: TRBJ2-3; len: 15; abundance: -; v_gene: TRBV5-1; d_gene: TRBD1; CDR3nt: TGCGCCAGCAGCTTGCAGGGGGTAGGAACAGATACGCAGTATTTT; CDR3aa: CASSLQGVGTDTQYF
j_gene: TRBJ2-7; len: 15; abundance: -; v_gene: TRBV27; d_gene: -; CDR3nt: TGTGCCAGCAGGGGGGGAGGATCGGGGTCCCACGAGCAGTACTTC; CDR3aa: CASRGGGSGSHEQYF
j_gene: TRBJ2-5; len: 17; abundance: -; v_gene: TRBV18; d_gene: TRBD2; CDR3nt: TGTGCCAGCTCCGGGACTAGCGGGAGTGGCGGTAAAGAGACCCAGTACTTC; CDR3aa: CASSGTSGSGGKETQYF
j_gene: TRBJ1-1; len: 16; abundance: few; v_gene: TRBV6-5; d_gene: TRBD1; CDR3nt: TGTGCCAGCAGTTACTCGACAGGGGGCGGCCTCAGTGAAGCTTTCTTT; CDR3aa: CASSYSTGGGLSEAFF
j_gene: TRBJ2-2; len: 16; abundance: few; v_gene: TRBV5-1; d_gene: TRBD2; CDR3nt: TGCGCCAGCAGCTTGAGACTAGCGGCGAACACCGGGGAGCTGTTTTTT; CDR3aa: CASSLRLAANTGELFF
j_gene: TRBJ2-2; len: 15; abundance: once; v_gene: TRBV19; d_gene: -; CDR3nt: TGTGCCAGTAGTATCGTTCAGGATGTGACCGGGGAGCTGTTTTTT; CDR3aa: CASSIVQDVTGELFF
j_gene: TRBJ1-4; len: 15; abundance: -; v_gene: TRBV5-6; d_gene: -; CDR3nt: TGTGCCAGCAGCTTGGGATGGGGGGCTGATGAAAAACTGTTTTTT; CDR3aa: CASSLGWGADEKLFF
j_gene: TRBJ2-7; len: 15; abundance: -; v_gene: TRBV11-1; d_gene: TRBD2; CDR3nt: TGTGCCAGCAGCTATTTAGGCCCGGGAGGGCTCGAGCAGTACTTC; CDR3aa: CASSYLGPGGLEQYF
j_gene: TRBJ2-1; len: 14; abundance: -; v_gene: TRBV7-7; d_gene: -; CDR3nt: TGTGCCAGCAGCTTAGAACAGGCCTGGGGTGAGCAGTTCTTC; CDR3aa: CASSLEQAWGEQFF
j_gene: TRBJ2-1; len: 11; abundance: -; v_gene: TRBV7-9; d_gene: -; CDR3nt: TGTGCCAGCAGCTCGGCCAATGAGCAGTTCTTC; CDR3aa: CASSSANEQFF
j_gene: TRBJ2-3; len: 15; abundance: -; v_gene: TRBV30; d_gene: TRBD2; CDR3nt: TGTGCCTGGAGTGTGGCGGGAGGGCTTACAGATACGCAGTATTTT; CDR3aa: CAWSVAGGLTDTQYF
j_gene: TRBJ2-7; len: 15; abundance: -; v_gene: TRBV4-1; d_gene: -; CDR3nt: TGCGCCAGCAGCCAAGCGGGGGGCAGGTTAAGGGAGCAGTACTTC; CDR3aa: CASSQAGGRLREQYF
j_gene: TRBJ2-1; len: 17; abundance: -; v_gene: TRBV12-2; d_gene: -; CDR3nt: TGTGCAAGTCGCTTAGCAATTAGCGGGAGGGCCTTAGGTGAGCAGTTCTTC; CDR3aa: CASRLAISGRALGEQFF
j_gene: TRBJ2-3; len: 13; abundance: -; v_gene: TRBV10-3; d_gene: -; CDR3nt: TGTGCCATCAGTGCGGACTTTACAGATACGCAGTATTTT; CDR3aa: CAISADFTDTQYF
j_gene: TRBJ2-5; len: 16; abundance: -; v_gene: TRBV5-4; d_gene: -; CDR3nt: TGTGCCAGCAGCAGAATACCGGCCATGTACCAAGAGACCCAGTACTTC; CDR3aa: CASSRIPAMYQETQYF
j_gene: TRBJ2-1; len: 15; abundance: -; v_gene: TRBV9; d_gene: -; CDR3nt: TGTGCCAGCAACCGGGCCCAGGGCTCCTACAATGAGCAGTTCTTC; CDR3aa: CASNRAQGSYNEQFF
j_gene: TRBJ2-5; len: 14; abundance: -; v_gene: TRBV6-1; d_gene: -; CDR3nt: TGTGCCAGCAGGAGGCGGACCACAGAAGAGACCCAGTACTTC; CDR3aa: CASRRRTTEETQYF
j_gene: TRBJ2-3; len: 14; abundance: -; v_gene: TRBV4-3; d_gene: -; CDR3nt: TGCGCCAGCAGCCAGTTTACAGGGTCAGATACGCAGTATTTT; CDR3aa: CASSQFTGSDTQYF
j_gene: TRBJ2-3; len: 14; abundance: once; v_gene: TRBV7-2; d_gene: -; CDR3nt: TGTGCCAGCAGCTTAGCGGGGCTCACAGATACGCAGTATTTT; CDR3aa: CASSLAGLTDTQYF
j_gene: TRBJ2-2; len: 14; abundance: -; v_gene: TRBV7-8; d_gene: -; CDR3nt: TGTGCCAGCAGCCGTTCAATGAACACCGGGGAGCTGTTTTTT; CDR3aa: CASSRSMNTGELFF
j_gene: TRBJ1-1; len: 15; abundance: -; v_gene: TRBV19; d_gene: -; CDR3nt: TGTGCCAGTAGTCTCCAGTGGAACCCGAACACTGAAGCTTTCTTT; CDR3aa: CASSLQWNPNTEAFF
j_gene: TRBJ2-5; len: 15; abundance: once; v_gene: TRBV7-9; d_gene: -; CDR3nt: TGTGCCAGCAGCTTAGAGGGCAGTTCCCTACGGGAGCAGTACTTC; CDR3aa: CASSLEGSSLREQYF
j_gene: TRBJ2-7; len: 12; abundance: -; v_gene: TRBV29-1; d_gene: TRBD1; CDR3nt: TGCAGCGGGGGACAGGGGGCCTCCGAGCAGTACTTC; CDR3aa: CSGGQGASEQYF
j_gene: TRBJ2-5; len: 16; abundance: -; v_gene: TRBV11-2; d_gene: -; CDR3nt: TGTGCCAGCACCCTACGGTGGGGAGGATCAGGAGAGACCCAGTACTTC; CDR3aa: CASTLRWGGSGETQYF